This TCR beta chain appears in the sequencing data of a study of long-term antiretroviral therapy in people with HIV. Concerning this clone: The identical CDR3 is also encoded by other nucleotide sequences in the sample.

Sequencing used immunoSEQ v3.0 at survey level. Only in-frame clones appear in the TCRdb table, and some are missing; sequencing was by immunoSEQ multiplex PCR. The sample shows over 30,000 clones, around 97% of them seen only once. Trimming took 4 bases from V and 0 from J; bases not matched to a gene: 8. This CDR3 has 16 residues. CDR1 is LGHNA and CDR2 is YNFKEQ in the germline V gene. The sample was unsorted PBMCs, taken 6.9 years after starting antiretroviral therapy. The chain combines TRBV4-2 with TRBJ2-7; 8 bases align to TRBD1. This receptor was taken from a man under 40 with HIV. The CDR3 DNA sequence: TGTGCCAGCAGCCCAGGGACAGGACATTTCTCCTACGAGCAGTACTTC. Its translation: CASSPGTGHFSYEQYF.